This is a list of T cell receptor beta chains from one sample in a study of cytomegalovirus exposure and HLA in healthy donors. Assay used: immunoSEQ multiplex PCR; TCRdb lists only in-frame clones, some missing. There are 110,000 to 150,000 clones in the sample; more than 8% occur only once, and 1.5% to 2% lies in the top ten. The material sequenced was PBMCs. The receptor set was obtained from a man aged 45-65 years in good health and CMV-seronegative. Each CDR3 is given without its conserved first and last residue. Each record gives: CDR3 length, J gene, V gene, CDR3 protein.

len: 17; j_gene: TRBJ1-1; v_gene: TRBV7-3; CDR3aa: ASSLQPPRLQGRNTEAF
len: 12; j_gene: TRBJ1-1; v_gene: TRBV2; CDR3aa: ASSPRAQNTEAF
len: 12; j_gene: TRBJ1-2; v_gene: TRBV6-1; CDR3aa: ASSETGQDAGYT
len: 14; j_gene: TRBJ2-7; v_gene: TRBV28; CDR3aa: ASSYVGGDSSYEQY
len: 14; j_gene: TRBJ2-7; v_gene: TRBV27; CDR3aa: ASSLSTGGGLYEQY
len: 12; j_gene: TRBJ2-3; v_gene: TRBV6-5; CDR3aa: ASSPPRGGNTQY
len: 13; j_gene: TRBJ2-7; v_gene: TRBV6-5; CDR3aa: ASTPPYGGVHEQY
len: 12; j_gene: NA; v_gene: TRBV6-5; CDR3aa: ASRKDRSSYEQY
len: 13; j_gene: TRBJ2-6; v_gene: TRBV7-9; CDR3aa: ASSVQGGGANVLT
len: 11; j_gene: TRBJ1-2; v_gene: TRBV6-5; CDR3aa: ASSYARGYGYT
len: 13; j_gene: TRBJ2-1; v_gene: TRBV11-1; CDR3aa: ASSADRGPYNEQF
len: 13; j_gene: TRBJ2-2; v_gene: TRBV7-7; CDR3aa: ASSLAGQVTGELF
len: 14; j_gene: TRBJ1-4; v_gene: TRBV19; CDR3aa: ASSIDLTGSGEKLF
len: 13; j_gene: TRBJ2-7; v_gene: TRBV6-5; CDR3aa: ASRRGTSPTYEQY
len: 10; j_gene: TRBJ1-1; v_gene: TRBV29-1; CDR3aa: SARGGPPEAF
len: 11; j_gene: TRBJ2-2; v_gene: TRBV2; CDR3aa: ASTQLRSGELF
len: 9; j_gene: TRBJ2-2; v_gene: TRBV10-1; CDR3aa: ASSRQGELF
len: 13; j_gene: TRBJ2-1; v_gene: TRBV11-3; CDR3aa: ASSLRSGGGHEQF
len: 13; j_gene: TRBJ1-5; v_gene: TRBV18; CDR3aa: ASSPFQDSNQPQH
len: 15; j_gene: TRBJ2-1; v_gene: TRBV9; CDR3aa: ASSVEASGGTYNEQF
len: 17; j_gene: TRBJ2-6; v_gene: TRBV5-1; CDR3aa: ASSSPGTSGFAGANVLT
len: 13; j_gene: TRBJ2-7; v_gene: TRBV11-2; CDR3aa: ASSVGQGASYEQY
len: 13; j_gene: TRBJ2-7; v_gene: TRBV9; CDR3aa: ASSVAGQGFDEQY
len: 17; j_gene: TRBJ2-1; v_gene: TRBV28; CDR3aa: ASSSPRAWSAGVGDEQF
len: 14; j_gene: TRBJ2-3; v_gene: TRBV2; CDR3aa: ASSGLLAGGADKQY
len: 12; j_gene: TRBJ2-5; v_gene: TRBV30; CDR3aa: ARGSQGARETQY
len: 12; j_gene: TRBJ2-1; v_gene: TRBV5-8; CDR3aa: ASSLVGTVMGQF
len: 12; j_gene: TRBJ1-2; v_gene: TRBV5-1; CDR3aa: ASSFRDSFYGYT
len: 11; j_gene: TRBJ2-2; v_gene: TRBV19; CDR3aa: ASSTLNTGELF
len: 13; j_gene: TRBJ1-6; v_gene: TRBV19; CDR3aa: ASRLSGGADSPLH
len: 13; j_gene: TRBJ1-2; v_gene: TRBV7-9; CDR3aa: ASSPPPATNHGYT
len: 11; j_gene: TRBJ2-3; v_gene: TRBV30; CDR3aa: AWHPSGGESQY
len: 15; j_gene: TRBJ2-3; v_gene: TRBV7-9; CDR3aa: ASSRGRAGGLPDTQY
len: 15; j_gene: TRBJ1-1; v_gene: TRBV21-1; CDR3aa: ARHRGRVGPMKTEAF
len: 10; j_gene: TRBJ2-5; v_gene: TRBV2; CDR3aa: ATRLASETQY
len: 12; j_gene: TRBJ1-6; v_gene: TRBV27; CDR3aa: ASTLEPHNSPLH
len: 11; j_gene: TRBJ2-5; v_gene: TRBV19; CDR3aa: ASSPDREETQY
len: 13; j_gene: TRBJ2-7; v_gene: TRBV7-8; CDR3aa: ASSPAGIGTGEQY
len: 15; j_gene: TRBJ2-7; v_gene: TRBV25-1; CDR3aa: ASSGGQGSFISYEQY
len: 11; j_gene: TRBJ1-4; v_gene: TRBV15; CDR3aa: ATRPGPNEKLF
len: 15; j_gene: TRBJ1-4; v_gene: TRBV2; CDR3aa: ATKQWTGGGLNEKLF
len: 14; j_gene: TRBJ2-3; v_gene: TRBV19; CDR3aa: ASSPGLAGGSDTQY
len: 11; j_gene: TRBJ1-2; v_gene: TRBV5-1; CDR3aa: ASSSGGNGGYT
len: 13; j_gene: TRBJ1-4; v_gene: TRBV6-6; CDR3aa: ASKRQLTTNEKLF
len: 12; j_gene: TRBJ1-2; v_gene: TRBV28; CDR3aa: ASSSGQLDYGYT
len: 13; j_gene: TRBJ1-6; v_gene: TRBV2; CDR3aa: ASSISDSYNSPLH
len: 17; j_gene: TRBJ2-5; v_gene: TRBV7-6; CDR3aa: ASSLRSSGARIIQETQY
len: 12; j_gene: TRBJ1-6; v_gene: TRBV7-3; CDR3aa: ASSYGSNNSPLH
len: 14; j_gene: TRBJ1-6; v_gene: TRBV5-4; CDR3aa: ASSLELTGRGSPLH
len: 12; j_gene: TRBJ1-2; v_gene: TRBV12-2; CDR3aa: ASRPRGEIYGYT
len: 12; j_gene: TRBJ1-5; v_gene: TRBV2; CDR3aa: ASSGTVSNQPQH
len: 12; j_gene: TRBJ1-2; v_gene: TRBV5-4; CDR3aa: ASSSPGQPQGYT
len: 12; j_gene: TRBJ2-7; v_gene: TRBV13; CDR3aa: ASSARQDSYEQY
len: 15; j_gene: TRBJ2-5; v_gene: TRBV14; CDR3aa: ASSQARRVAGVETQY
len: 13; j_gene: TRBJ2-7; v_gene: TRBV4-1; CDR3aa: ASSPGQGPTYEQY
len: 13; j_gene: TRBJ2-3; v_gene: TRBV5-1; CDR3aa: ASRGFDIPGDTQY
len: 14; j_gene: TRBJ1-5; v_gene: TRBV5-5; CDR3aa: ASSLQGAHGNQPQH